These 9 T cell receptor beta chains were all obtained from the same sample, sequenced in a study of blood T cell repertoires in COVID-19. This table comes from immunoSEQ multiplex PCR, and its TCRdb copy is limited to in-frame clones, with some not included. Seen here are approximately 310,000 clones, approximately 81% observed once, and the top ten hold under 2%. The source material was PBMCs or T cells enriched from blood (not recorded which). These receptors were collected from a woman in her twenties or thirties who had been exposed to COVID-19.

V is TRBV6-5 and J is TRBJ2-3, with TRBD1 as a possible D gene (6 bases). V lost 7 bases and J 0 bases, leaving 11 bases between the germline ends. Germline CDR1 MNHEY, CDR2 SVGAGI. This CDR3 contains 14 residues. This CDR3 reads CASTSTGSTDTQYF. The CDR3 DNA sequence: TGTGCCAGCACCTCGACAGGCAGCACAGATACGCAGTATTTT.

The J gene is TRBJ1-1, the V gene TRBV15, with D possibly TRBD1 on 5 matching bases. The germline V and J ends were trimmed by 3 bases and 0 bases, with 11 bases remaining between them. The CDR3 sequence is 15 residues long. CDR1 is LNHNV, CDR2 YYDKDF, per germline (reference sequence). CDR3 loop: CATSRSGFVNTEAFF. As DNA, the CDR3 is TGTGCCACCAGCAGGTCAGGGTTTGTGAACACTGAAGCTTTCTTT.

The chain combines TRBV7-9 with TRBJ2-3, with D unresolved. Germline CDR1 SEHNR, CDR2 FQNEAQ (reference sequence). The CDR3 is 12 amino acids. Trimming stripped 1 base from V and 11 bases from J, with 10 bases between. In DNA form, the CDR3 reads TGTGCCAGCAGCTTAGATCCCTCCGTGCAGTATTTT. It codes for CASSLDPSVQYF.

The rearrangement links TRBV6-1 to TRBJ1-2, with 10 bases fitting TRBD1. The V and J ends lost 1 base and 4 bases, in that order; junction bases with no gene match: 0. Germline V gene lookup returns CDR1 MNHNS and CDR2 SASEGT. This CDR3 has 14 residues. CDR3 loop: CASSEGDRGYGYTF. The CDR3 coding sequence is TGTGCCAGCAGTGAAGGGGACAGGGGCTATGGCTACACCTTC.

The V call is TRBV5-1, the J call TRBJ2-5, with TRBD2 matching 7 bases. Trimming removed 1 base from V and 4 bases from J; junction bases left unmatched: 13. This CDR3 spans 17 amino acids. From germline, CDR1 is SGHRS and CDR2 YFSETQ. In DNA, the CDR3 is TGCGCCAGCAGCTTGAAGGCTACCTCCACTAGCGTAGAGACCCAGTACTTC. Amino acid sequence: CASSLKATSTSVETQYF.

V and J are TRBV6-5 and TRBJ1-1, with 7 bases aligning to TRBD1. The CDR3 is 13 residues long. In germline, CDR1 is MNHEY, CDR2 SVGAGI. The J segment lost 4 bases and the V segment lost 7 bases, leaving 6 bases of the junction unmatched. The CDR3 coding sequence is TGTGCCAGCACCAGGGGGGTCGGCACTGAAGCTTTCTTT. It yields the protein CASTRGVGTEAFF.

Here the CDR3 reads CASSYTGQGNGYTF. The CDR3 DNA reads as TGCGCCAGCAGCTATACGGGACAAGGGAATGGCTACACCTTC. This chain connects TRBV5-1 to TRBJ1-2; possible D gene TRBD1, 6 bases. The germline V and J ends were trimmed by 3 bases and 6 bases, with 15 bases remaining between them. The V gene's germline CDR1 is SGHRS and CDR2 YFSETQ. The CDR3 spans 14 residues. Using reference TRBV5-1 and TRBJ1-2 for the parts outside the CDR3, the full variable domain is KAGVTQTPRYLIKTRGQQVTLSCSPISGHRSVSWYQQTPGQGLQFLFEYFSETQRNKGNFPGRFSGRQFSNSRSEMNVSTLELGDSALYLCASSYTGQGNGYTFGSGTRLTVV.

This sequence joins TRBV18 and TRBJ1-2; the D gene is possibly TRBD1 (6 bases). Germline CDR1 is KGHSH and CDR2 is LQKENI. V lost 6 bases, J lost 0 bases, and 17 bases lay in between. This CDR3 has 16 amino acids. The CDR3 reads CASSPSRGTTNYGYTF. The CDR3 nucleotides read TGTGCCAGCTCCCCCTCCAGGGGAACCACTAACTATGGCTACACCTTC. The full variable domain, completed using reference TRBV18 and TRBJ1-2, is NAGVMQNPRHLVRRRGQEARLRCSPMKGHSHVYWYRQLPEEGLKFMVYLQKENIIDESGMPKERFSAEFPKEGPSILRIQQVVRGDSAAYFCASSPSRGTTNYGYTFGSGTRLTVV.

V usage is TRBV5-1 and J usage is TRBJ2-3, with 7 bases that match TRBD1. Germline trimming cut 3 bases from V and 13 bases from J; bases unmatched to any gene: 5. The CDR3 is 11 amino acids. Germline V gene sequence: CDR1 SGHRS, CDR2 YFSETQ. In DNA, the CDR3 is TGCGCCAGCAGCTCTGGACAGGCGGAGTATTTT. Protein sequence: CASSSGQAEYF.